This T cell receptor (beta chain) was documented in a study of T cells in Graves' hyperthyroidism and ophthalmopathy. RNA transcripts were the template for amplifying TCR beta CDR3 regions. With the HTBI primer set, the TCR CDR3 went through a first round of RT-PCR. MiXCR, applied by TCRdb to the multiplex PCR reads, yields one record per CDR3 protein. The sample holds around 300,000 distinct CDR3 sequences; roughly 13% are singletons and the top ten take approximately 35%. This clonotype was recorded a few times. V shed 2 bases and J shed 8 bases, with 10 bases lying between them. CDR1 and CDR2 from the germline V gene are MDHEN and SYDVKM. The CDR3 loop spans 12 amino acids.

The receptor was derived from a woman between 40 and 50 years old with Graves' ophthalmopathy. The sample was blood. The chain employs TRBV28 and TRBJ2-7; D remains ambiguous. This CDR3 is CASSLVSGQQYF. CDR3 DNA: TGTGCCAGCAGTTTAGTATCAGGCCAGCAGTACTTC.